A selection of T cell receptor beta chains follows, all from one sample in a study of blood T cell repertoires in COVID-19. The protocol was immunoSEQ multiplex PCR, while the TCRdb copy is restricted to in-frame clones and leaves out a portion. The sample holds about 95,000 clones, 70% to 85% seen once. Sequencing was performed on peripheral blood. Receptors were obtained from a human donor in a cohort sampled during active COVID-19. The CDR3 runs from the conserved cysteine through the conserved F or W. A D gene is named only where the DNA matches it firmly. A row's size may be missing; if present it is once, few, many or a size class.

size	V	J	D	DNA	CDR3
NA	TRBV4-1	TRBJ1-4	NA	TGCGCCAGCAGCCAAGATCGGGAGATAAATGAAAAACTGTTTTTT	CASSQDREINEKLFF
NA	TRBV10-2	TRBJ2-3	NA	TGCGCCAGCAGTGAGGGGCCAGATACGCAGTATTTT	CASSEGPDTQYF
NA	TRBV24-1	TRBJ2-1	TRBD2	TGTGCCACCAGTGATTATTGGGCGGGAGGGTCAAATGAGCAGTTCTTC	CATSDYWAGGSNEQFF
NA	TRBV18	TRBJ2-7	NA	TGTGCCAGCTCACCGGGGGCACTCTCCTCCTACGAGCAGTACTTC	CASSPGALSSYEQYF
NA	TRBV7-3	TRBJ2-7	TRBD1	TGTGCCAGCAGCCGAACAGGGGCGGGTGGCTACGAGCAGTACTTC	CASSRTGAGGYEQYF
few	TRBV5-1	TRBJ1-2	NA	TGCGCCAGCAGCTTGGCGGGAGGATCAGAGGATGGCTACACCTTC	CASSLAGGSEDGYTF
NA	TRBV11-2	TRBJ2-7	NA	TGTGCCAGCAGCCAACAAGCGCAGGGGGGAGCCTACGAGCAGTACTTC	CASSQQAQGGAYEQYF
NA	TRBV6-5	TRBJ2-4	NA	TGTGCCAGCAGTTACTCGTTGGGAGCGGCGGTACACATTCAGTACTTC	CASSYSLGAAVHIQYF
NA	TRBV10-3	TRBJ1-2	NA	TGTGCCATCAGTGGATCGACAGGACAAGGTAGCTATGGCTACACCTTC	CAISGSTGQGSYGYTF
NA	TRBV27	TRBJ1-2	TRBD1	TGTGCCAGCAGTCCCCGACAGGGGAGTGTTAATGGCTACACCTTC	CASSPRQGSVNGYTF
NA	TRBV11-2	TRBJ2-2	TRBD2	TGTGCCAGCAGCTTAGGTCCTTTCGGGGGGGTCTCCGGGGAGCTGTTTTTT	CASSLGPFGGVSGELFF
NA	TRBV7-9	TRBJ2-2	TRBD2	TGTGCCAGCAGCTTGTCCTGGCGGGAGGGGGAGCTGTTTTTT	CASSLSWREGELFF
few	TRBV6-5	TRBJ1-4	TRBD1	TGTGCCAGCAGCTTAGGACAGGGGAGGTTTGAAAAACTGTTTTTT	CASSLGQGRFEKLFF
NA	TRBV7-3	TRBJ1-1	TRBD1	TGTGCCAGCAGCTTAACGGGACAGGGAGGTGAAGCTTTCTTT	CASSLTGQGGEAFF
NA	TRBV24-1	TRBJ2-7	NA	TGTGCCACCAGTGATTTAAGAGGGTTTGACAACGAGCAGTACTTC	CATSDLRGFDNEQYF
few	TRBV15	TRBJ2-3	NA	TGTGCCACCTCACAGGGGGGGGCTACAGATACGCAGTATTTT	CATSQGGATDTQYF
few	TRBV18	TRBJ2-7	TRBD1	TGTGCCAGCTCACCTATGACAGGGTCCTACGAGCAGTACTTC	CASSPMTGSYEQYF
NA	TRBV28	TRBJ2-3	NA	TGTGCCAGCAGTGGTTTCGTCGGTTTCACAGATACGCAGTATTTT	CASSGFVGFTDTQYF
NA	TRBV6-5	TRBJ2-1	TRBD2	TGTGCCAGCAGTTACTCCTTAGCGGGTCCCGGGAATGAGCAGTTCTTC	CASSYSLAGPGNEQFF
NA	TRBV27	TRBJ1-5	NA	TGTGCCAGCAGTTTATCAGGGGTTAATCAGCCCCAGCATTTT	CASSLSGVNQPQHF
NA	TRBV5-1	TRBJ2-5	NA	TGCGCCAGCAGCTTGGCCGGGGGTTGGCAAGAGACCCAGTACTTC	CASSLAGGWQETQYF
NA	TRBV24-1	TRBJ1-3	NA	TGTGCCACCAGTGATGGGGCCCCGTCGTCTGGAAACACCATATATTTT	CATSDGAPSSGNTIYF
NA	TRBV5-5	TRBJ2-1	TRBD2	TGTGCCAGCAGCGTGGAACTAGCGTCCTACAATGAGCAGTTCTTC	CASSVELASYNEQFF
NA	TRBV5-4	TRBJ1-1	NA	TGTGCCAGCAGCTTGTCAGGGATGAACACTGAAGCTTTCTTT	CASSLSGMNTEAFF
NA	TRBV5-1	TRBJ1-1	NA	TGCGCCAGCAGTTACTTGGGCGGGACTGAAGCTTTCTTT	CASSYLGGTEAFF
NA	TRBV9	TRBJ1-4	TRBD1	TGTGCCAGCAGCGCCGTCCCGGGACAGGGAACTGAAAAACTGTTTTTT	CASSAVPGQGTEKLFF
NA	TRBV25-1	TRBJ2-2	TRBD2	TGTGCCAGCAGGGCTAGCGGGACCGGAAACACCGGGGAGCTGTTTTTT	CASRASGTGNTGELFF
NA	TRBV28	TRBJ2-3	TRBD1	TGTGCCAGCAGGGGGCAGGGGGTTGGAGCAGATACGCAGTATTTT	CASRGQGVGADTQYF
NA	TRBV4-1	TRBJ1-1	TRBD1	TGCGCCAGCAGCCAAGATTTAACAGGGGGGTGGGAAGCTTTCTTT	CASSQDLTGGWEAFF
NA	TRBV10-3	TRBJ1-1	TRBD1	TGTGCCATCAGTGAGGCGGGACCGGGACAGGGAGACACTGAAGCTTTCTTT	CAISEAGPGQGDTEAFF